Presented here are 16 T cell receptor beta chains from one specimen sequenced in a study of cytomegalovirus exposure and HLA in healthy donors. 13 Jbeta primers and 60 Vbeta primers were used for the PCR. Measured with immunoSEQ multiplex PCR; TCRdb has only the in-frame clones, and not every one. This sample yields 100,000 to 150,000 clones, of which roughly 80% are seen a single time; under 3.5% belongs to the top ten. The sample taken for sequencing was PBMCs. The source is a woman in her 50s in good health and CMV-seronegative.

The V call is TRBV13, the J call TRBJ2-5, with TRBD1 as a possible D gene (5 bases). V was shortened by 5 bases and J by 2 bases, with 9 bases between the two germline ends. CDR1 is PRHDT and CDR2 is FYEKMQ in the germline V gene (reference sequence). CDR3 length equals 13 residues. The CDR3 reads CASSANRQETQYF. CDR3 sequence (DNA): TGTGCCAGCAGCGCGAACAGGCAAGAGACCCAGTACTTC. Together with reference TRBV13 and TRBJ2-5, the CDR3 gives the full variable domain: AAGVIQSPRHLIKEKRETATLKCYPIPRHDTVYWYQQGPGQDPQFLISFYEKMQSDKGSIPDRFSAQQFSDYHSELNMSSLELGDSALYFCASSANRQETQYFGPGTRLLVL.

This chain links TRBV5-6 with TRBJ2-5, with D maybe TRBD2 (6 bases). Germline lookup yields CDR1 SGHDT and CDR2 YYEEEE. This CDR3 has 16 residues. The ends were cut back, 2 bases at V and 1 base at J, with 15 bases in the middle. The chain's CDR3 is CASSFGGESLQETQYF. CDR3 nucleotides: TGTGCCAGCAGCTTCGGAGGGGAATCCCTCCAAGAGACCCAGTACTTC.

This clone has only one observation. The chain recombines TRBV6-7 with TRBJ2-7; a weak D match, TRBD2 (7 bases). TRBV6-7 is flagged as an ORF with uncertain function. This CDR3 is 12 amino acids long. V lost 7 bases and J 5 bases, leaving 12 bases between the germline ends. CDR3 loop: CASKGEGDEQYF. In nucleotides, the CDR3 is TGTGCCAGCAAGGGGGAGGGGGACGAGCAGTACTTC.

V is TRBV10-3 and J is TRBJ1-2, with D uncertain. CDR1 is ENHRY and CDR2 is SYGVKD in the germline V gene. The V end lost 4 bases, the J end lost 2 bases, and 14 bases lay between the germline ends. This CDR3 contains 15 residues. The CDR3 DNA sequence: TGTGCCATCAGTGGACGCGGGGATTCCAACTATGGCTACACCTTC. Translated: CAISGRGDSNYGYTF.

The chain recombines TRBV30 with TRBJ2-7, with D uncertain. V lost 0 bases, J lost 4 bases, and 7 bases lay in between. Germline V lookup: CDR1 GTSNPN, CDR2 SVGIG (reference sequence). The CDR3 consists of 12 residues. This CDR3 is CAWSVSTYEQYF. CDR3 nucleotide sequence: TGTGCCTGGAGTGTTAGTACGTACGAGCAGTACTTC.

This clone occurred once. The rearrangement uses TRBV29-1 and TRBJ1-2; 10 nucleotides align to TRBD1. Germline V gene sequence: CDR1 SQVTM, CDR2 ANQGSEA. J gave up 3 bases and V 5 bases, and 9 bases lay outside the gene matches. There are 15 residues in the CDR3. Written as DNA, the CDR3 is TGCAGCGTTCCCAAGGGGGACAGGGGATACTATGGCTACACCTTC. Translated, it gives CSVPKGDRGYYGYTF.

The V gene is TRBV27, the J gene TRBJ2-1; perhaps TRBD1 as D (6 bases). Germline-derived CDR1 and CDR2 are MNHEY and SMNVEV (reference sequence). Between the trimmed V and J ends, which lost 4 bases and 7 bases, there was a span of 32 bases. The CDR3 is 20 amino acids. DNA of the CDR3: TGTGCCAGCAGTTCCCTAAAGACAGGAAGAATCTTCCCCCCCCAAAATGAGCAGTTCTTC. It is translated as CASSSLKTGRIFPPQNEQFF.

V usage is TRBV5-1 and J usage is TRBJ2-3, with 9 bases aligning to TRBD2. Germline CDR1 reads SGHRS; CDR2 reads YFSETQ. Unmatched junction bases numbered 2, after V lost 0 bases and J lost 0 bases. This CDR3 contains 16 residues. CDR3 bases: TGCGCCAGCAGCTTGGACGGACTAGCGAGCACAGATACGCAGTATTTT. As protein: CASSLDGLASTDTQYF.

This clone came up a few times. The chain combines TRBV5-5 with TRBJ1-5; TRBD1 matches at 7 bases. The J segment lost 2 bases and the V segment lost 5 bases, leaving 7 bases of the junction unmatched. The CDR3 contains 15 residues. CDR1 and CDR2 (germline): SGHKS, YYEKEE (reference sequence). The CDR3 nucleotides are TGTGCCAGCAGAAGGGACAGTACTGGCAATCAGCCCCAGCATTTT. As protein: CASRRDSTGNQPQHF.

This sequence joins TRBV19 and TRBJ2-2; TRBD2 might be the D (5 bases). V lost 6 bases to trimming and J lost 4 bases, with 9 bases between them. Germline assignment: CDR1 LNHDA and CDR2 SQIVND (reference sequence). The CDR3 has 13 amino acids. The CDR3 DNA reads TGTGCCAGTAGAGGAGGAAGCACCGGGGAGCTGTTTTTT. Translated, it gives CASRGGSTGELFF.

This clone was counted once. The CDR3 bases are TGTGCCAGCAGTTTAGCGGGAGAGGTAAGGCGCTACGAGCAGTACTTC. Translation gives CASSLAGEVRRYEQYF. The chain carries TRBV28 and TRBJ2-7, with TRBD2 identical over 7 bases. The CDR3 contains 16 residues. After removal of 2 bases from V and 3 bases from J, the junction contained 10 bases not matched to a gene. The germline V gene has CDR1 MDHEN and CDR2 SYDVKM.

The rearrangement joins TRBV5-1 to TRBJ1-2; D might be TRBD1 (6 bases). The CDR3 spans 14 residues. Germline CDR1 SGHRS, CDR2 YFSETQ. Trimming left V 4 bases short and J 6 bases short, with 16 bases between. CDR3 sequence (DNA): TGCGCCAGCAGCCCCCCCGAGGGGGTAAATGGCTACACCTTC. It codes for CASSPPEGVNGYTF. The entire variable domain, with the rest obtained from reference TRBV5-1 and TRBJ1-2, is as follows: KAGVTQTPRYLIKTRGQQVTLSCSPISGHRSVSWYQQTPGQGLQFLFEYFSETQRNKGNFPGRFSGRQFSNSRSEMNVSTLELGDSALYLCASSPPEGVNGYTFGSGTRLTVV.

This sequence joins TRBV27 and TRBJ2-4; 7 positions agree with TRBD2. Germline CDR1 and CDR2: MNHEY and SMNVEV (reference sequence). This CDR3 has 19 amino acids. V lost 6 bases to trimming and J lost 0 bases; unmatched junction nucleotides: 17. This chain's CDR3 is CASRIGASGASLAKNIQYF. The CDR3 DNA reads TGTGCCAGCAGGATCGGGGCTAGCGGAGCATCGCTAGCCAAAAACATTCAGTACTTC.

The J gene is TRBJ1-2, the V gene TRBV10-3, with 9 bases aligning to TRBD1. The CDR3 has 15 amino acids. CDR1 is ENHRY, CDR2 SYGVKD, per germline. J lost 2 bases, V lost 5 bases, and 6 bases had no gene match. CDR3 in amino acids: CAISISGQGNYGYTF. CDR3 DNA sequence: TGTGCCATCAGTATCTCGGGACAGGGAAACTATGGCTACACCTTC.

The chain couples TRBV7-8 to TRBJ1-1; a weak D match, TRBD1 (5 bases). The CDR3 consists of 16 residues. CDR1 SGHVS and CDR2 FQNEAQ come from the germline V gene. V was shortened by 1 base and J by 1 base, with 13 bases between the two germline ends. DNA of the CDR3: TGTGCCAGCAGCTTAGTCTTCAGGGCCAAGAACACTGAAGCTTTCTTT. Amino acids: CASSLVFRAKNTEAFF.

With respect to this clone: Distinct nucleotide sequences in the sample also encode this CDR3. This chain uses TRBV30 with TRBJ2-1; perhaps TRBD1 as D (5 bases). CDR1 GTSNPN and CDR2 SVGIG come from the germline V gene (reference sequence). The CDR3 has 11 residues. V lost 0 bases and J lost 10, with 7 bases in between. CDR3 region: CAWSVGAEQFF. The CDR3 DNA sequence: TGTGCCTGGAGTGTAGGGGCCGAGCAGTTCTTC.